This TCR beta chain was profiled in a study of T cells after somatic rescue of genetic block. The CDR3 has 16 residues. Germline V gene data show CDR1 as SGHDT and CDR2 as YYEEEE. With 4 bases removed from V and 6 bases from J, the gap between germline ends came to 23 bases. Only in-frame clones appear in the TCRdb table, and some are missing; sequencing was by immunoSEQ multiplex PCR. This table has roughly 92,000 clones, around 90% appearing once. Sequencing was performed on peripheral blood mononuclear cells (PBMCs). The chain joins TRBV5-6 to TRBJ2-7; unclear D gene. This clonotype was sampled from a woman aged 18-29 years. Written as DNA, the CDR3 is TGTGCCAGCAGCCATATTTACGAGCACACCCTCTCCGAGCAGTACTTC. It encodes CASSHIYEHTLSEQYF.